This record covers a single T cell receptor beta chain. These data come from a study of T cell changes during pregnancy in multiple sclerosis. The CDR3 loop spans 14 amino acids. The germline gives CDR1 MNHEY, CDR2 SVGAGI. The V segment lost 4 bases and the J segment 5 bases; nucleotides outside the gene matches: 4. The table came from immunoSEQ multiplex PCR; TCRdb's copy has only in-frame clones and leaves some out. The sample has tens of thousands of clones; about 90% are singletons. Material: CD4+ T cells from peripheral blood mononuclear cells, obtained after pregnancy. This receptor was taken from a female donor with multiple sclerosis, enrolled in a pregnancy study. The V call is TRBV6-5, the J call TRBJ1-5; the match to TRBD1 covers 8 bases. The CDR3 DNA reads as TGTGCCAGCAGTTCGACAGGGGCCGATCAGCCCCAGCATTTT. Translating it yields CASSSTGADQPQHF.